Each of the 30 T cell receptor beta chains below was sequenced from the same sample in a study of T cells in Graves' hyperthyroidism and ophthalmopathy. RNA transcripts were the template for amplifying TCR beta CDR3 regions. The TCR CDR3 was amplified in a first-round RT-PCR using the HTBI primer set. TCRdb passed the multiplex PCR reads through MiXCR, listing each CDR3 protein once. The repertoire holds 600,000 or so distinct CDR3 sequences, with about 43% as singletons. Sequencing used peripheral blood or thyroid tissue (not recorded which). The receptors shown here come from a woman between 18 and 29 years old with Graves' hyperthyroidism.

This chain joins TRBV7-9 and TRBJ2-2, with 10 bases that match TRBD2. V dropped 5 bases and J dropped 5; count of bases not matched to a gene: 8. The CDR3 has 16 amino acids. The germline gives CDR1 SEHNR, CDR2 FQNEAQ (reference sequence). The CDR3 nucleotides read TGTGCCAGCAGCCCCCAACTAGCGGGACGGACCGGGGAGCTGTTTTTT. Translation: CASSPQLAGRTGELFF.

This chain uses TRBV27 with TRBJ1-4; D call uncertain. Trimming removed 6 bases at V and 7 bases at J, with 9 bases between. Per the germline V gene, CDR1 is MNHEY and CDR2 is SMNVEV (reference sequence). The CDR3 runs to 12 residues. The chain's CDR3 is CASSSRGEKLFF. CDR3 DNA sequence: TGTGCCAGCAGCTCCCGGGGTGAAAAACTGTTTTTT.

V is TRBV29-1 and J is TRBJ2-3, with a weak D call TRBD2 (6 bases). V was clipped by 3 bases and J by 0 bases, with 13 bases between them. Germline loops: CDR1 SQVTM, CDR2 ANQGSEA. The CDR3 is 15 residues long. CDR3: CSVEGDTSSTDTQYF. DNA for the CDR3: TGCAGCGTTGAGGGGGATACTAGCAGCACAGATACGCAGTATTTT.

The V call is TRBV14, the J call TRBJ1-4, with 11 bases lining up with TRBD1. CDR3 length: 17 residues. The germline V gene encodes CDR1 SGHDN and CDR2 FVKESK. Trimming took 2 bases from V and 7 from J; bases not matched to a gene: 9. CDR3 loop: CASSQKLRGQGAEKLFF. CDR3 DNA sequence: TGTGCCAGCAGCCAAAAGTTGCGAGGACAGGGGGCTGAAAAACTGTTTTTT.

The table lists this clonotype with many counts. The chain joins TRBV14 to TRBJ1-2, with a possible D match to TRBD1 (6 bases). V dropped 4 bases and J dropped 6 bases, with 12 bases sitting between them. Germline CDR1 and CDR2: SGHDN and FVKESK. The CDR3 extends over 13 amino acids. The CDR3 bases are TGTGCCAGCAGCCCTTACCACAGGGATGGCTACACCTTC. Its protein product is CASSPYHRDGYTF.

This rearrangement joins TRBV5-1 to TRBJ2-7; a possible D gene is TRBD2 (6 bases). CDR3 length: 14 residues. Germline V gene data show CDR1 as SGHRS and CDR2 as YFSETQ. V was cut by 7 bases and J by 3 bases, with 17 bases left in between. CDR3 bases: TGCGCCAGCGCCCCGGGAGACCTCTACTACGAGCAGTACTTC. Encoded protein: CASAPGDLYYEQYF.

The chain links TRBV29-1 to TRBJ2-5; TRBD2 matches at 9 bases. The germline CDR1 and CDR2 sequences are SQVTM and ANQGSEA. The CDR3 loop spans 13 amino acids. CDR3 in amino acids: CSAGGPSVETQYF. The CDR3 nucleotides read TGCAGTGCGGGAGGGCCCTCTGTGGAGACCCAGTACTTC.

This clonotype was seen a few times. This chain links TRBV20-1 with TRBJ1-5; maybe TRBD1 (6 bases). The CDR3 contains 15 residues. Trimming cost V 6 bases and J 5 bases, with 20 bases left between them. Germline V gene sequence: CDR1 DFQATT, CDR2 SNEGSKA (reference sequence). The CDR3 coding sequence is TGCAGTGCGAGACAGTGGAGGGGGATTGATCAGCCCCAGCATTTT. Residues: CSARQWRGIDQPQHF.

Only a few counts were recorded for this clonotype. The rearrangement joins TRBV19 to TRBJ1-2, with 7 bases fitting TRBD1. The length of the CDR3 is 14 residues. The V gene's germline CDR1 is LNHDA and CDR2 SQIVND (reference sequence). The junction had 11 bases not matched to a gene; V was cut back by 9 bases and J by 4 bases. CDR3 residues: CARTLGTALYGYTF. The CDR3 nucleotides read TGTGCCAGGACCCTGGGGACAGCTCTCTATGGCTACACCTTC.

Concerning this clonotype: A much larger clone lies one base from this, so it may be a read error. The chain carries TRBV2 and TRBJ1-1; tentative D call: TRBD1 (5 bases). The CDR3 consists of 14 residues. V was pared by 1 base and J by 4 bases, with 10 bases between. The germline V gene encodes CDR1 SNHLY and CDR2 FYNNEI. The CDR3 sequence: CASSEGGRLTEAFF. The CDR3 DNA sequence: TGTGCCAGCAGTGAAGGGGGACGGCTCACTGAAGCTTTCTTT.

This clonotype occurred a few times. This chain links TRBV7-3 with TRBJ1-1, with no clear D. Germline values: CDR1 SGHTA, CDR2 FQGTGA. V lost 5 bases and J 6 bases, leaving 19 bases between the germline ends. There are 15 residues in the CDR3. In nucleotides, the CDR3 is TGTGCCAGCAGCCCCTTTCGACTCCAGAGGGCTGAAGCTTTCTTT. Protein product: CASSPFRLQRAEAFF.

Points on this clonotype: This sequence may be a read error, since a much larger clone differs from it by one base. This chain uses TRBV19 with TRBJ1-2, with D uncertain. Per the germline V gene, CDR1 is LNHDA and CDR2 is SQIVND (reference sequence). CDR3 size: 14 residues. As DNA, the CDR3 is TGTACCAGTAGTAGACTCGGGCCTACCTATGGCTACACCTTC. Its translation: CTSSRLGPTYGYTF.

This clonotype has a count of ten or more. The chain couples TRBV2 to TRBJ2-5; tentatively, D is TRBD2 (6 bases). Germline CDR1 SNHLY, CDR2 FYNNEI. The ends were cut back, 4 bases at V and 7 bases at J, with 13 bases in the middle. The CDR3 has 13 residues. The CDR3 bases are TGTGCCAGCAGTGCCCCCGCCGGGGGGACCCAGTACTTC. It encodes CASSAPAGGTQYF.

This clonotype was detected many times. The J gene is TRBJ2-5, the V gene TRBV10-3, with unresolved D. V lost 4 bases, J lost 1 base, and 7 bases lay in between. Germline values: CDR1 ENHRY, CDR2 SYGVKD. This CDR3 has 13 residues. The CDR3: CAISVTSQETQYF. Here the CDR3 DNA reads TGTGCCATCAGTGTAACGTCCCAAGAGACCCAGTACTTC.

This chain connects TRBV12-3 or TRBV12-4 to TRBJ1-1; 11 bases align to TRBD1. The length of the CDR3 is 15 residues. J gave up 5 bases and V 6 bases, and 8 bases lay outside the gene matches. The CDR3 loop reads CASRTGTGGRTEAFF. CDR3 DNA sequence: TGTGCCAGCAGGACCGGGACAGGGGGTCGGACTGAAGCTTTCTTT.

The rearrangement uses TRBV20-1 and TRBJ1-5; no clear D gene. CDR3 length: 16 amino acids. Trimming stripped 0 bases from V and 0 bases from J, with 12 bases between. Germline-derived CDR1 and CDR2 are DFQATT and SNEGSKA (reference sequence). The CDR3, as DNA: TGCAGTGCTAGAGAAAGGCCAGCCTATAGCAATCAGCCCCAGCATTTT. Residues: CSARERPAYSNQPQHF.

This clonotype was detected a few times. The chain recombines TRBV11-1 with TRBJ2-2, with D tentatively TRBD2 (6 bases). Germline V gene lookup returns CDR1 SGHAT and CDR2 FQDESV (reference sequence). The CDR3 loop spans 12 amino acids. Trimming left V 5 bases short and J 8 bases short, with 9 bases between. CDR3: CASSPSEGELFF. The CDR3 DNA follows: TGTGCCAGCAGCCCTAGCGAGGGGGAGCTGTTTTTT. Based on the CDR3 plus reference TRBV11-1 and TRBJ2-2, the full variable domain is EAEVAQSPRYKITEKSQAVAFWCDPISGHATLYWYRQILGQGPELLVQFQDESVVDDSQLPKDRFSAERLKGVDSTLKIQPAELGDSAMYLCASSPSEGELFFGEGSRLTVL.

The chain has TRBV10-3 and TRBJ1-2, with TRBD1 as a possible D gene (5 bases). Germline CDR1 is ENHRY and CDR2 is SYGVKD. Trimming removed 10 bases from V and 7 bases from J, with 19 bases in between. CDR3 length: 13 residues. CDR3 amino acids: CATQRMGLGGYTF. CDR3 nucleotide sequence: TGTGCCACACAGCGGATGGGGCTCGGTGGCTACACCTTC.

The chain uses TRBV29-1 and TRBJ2-6; D may be TRBD1 or TRBD2 (5 bases each). The germline CDR1 and CDR2 sequences are SQVTM and ANQGSEA. V shed 3 bases and J shed 0 bases, with 12 bases lying between them. CDR3 length: 16 residues. CDR3 in amino acids: CSVETGTSSGANVLTF. The DNA for the CDR3 is TGCAGCGTTGAGACCGGGACGTCCTCTGGGGCCAACGTCCTGACTTTC.

About this clonotype: The junction shows a germline mismatch at one end, possibly a read error. The chain employs TRBV11-2 and TRBJ2-2; TRBD2 is a possible D gene (5 bases). The V gene's germline CDR1 is SGHAT and CDR2 FQNNGV. The CDR3 is 15 amino acids. The CDR3 bases are TGCGCCAGCAGCCCCGCGGGCGCGAACACCGGGGAGCTGTTTTTT. Translating it yields CASSPAGANTGELFF.

The CDR3 region is CRGSGLEANYGYTF. The CDR3 bases are TGCAGGGGTTCGGGACTGGAAGCTAACTATGGCTACACCTTC. The gene calls are TRBV29-1 and TRBJ1-2, with D possibly TRBD1 on 5 matching bases. From germline, CDR1 is SQVTM and CDR2 ANQGSEA. There are 14 residues in the CDR3.

This clonotype has at least ten counts. The V gene is TRBV25-1, the J gene TRBJ2-2; TRBD1 is a possible D gene (5 bases). Germline assignment: CDR1 MGHDK and CDR2 SYGVNS. Trimming cost V 2 bases and J 4 bases, with 11 bases left between them. The CDR3 length is 15 residues. The CDR3 region has the DNA TGTGCCAGCAGTGAAAGGGGCGGCGTCACCGGGGAGCTGTTTTTT. Protein sequence: CASSERGGVTGELFF.

The chain joins TRBV7-8 to TRBJ2-5; TRBD1 agrees at 7 bases. Looked up from germline, CDR1 is SGHVS and CDR2 is FQNEAQ. V gave up 7 bases and J gave up 3 bases; unmatched junction bases: 5. This CDR3 region has 13 residues. DNA for the CDR3: TGTGCCAGCACCAACAGGGGCGAAGAGACCCAGTACTTC. Translation gives CASTNRGEETQYF.

The rearrangement links TRBV15 to TRBJ1-5; possible D gene TRBD1, 5 bases. V dropped 2 bases and J dropped 7 bases, with 21 bases sitting between them. CDR3 length: 17 amino acids. Looked up from germline, CDR1 is LNHNV and CDR2 is YYDKDF (reference sequence). CDR3 sequence reads: CATSRSGRAGWGQPQHF. CDR3 nucleotide sequence: TGTGCCACCAGCAGATCTGGTAGGGCAGGGTGGGGGCAGCCCCAGCATTTT.

The V call is TRBV24-1, the J call TRBJ2-2; D unclear. CDR3 length equals 16 residues. Trimming shortened V by 5 bases and J by 0 bases, and 12 bases separated the two germline ends. Per the germline V gene, CDR1 is KGHDR and CDR2 is SFDVKD. CDR3 protein: CATSARRRSNTGELFF. Here the CDR3 DNA reads TGTGCCACCAGTGCGCGGCGCCGTTCGAACACCGGGGAGCTGTTTTTT.

This clonotype came up once. A much larger clone sits a single nucleotide away, making a read error possible. The rearrangement uses TRBV7-3 and TRBJ2-6; D is unresolved. The V end was cut by 4 bases, the J end by 2 bases, with 12 bases between. The CDR3 extends over 16 amino acids. The germline V gene encodes CDR1 SGHTA and CDR2 FQGTGA. CDR3 loop: CASSSFRLPGANVLTF. The CDR3 DNA follows: TGTGCCAGCAGCTCATTTCGCCTCCCTGGGGCCAACGTCCTGACTTTC.

Many counts were recorded for this clonotype. The chain links TRBV24-1 to TRBJ2-5, with TRBD2 matching over 12 bases. The CDR3 is 18 amino acids. The germline CDR1 and CDR2 sequences are KGHDR and SFDVKD. V trimming: 2 bases; J trimming: 2 bases; junction bases outside the gene matches: 8. CDR3 protein: CATSDYLAGGRGQETQYF. CDR3 DNA: TGTGCCACCAGTGATTACCTAGCGGGAGGGCGAGGGCAAGAGACCCAGTACTTC.

As to this clonotype: Possible read error: a much larger clone is one base away. The chain has TRBV7-2 and TRBJ2-7; D call uncertain. The germline V gene encodes CDR1 SGHTA and CDR2 FQGNSA. There are 13 residues in the CDR3. The CDR3 loop reads CASSLVLSYGQYF. DNA for the CDR3: TGTGCCAGCAGCTTAGTACTCTCCTACGGGCAGTACTTC.

The chain is built from TRBV24-1 and TRBJ1-1; possible D gene TRBD1, 6 bases. Germline CDR1 is KGHDR and CDR2 is SFDVKD. The CDR3 spans 12 residues. V lost 9 bases to trimming and J lost 1 base, with 8 bases between them. Here the CDR3 DNA reads TGTGCCACCGCGACAGGGAACACTGAAGCTTTCTTT. This sequence encodes CATATGNTEAFF.

Worth noting for this clonotype: A much bigger clone sits one base away, suggesting this may be a read error. CDR3 residues: CATSQEVASTGELFF. In DNA, the CDR3 is TGTGCCACCAGCCAAGAGGTCGCGAGCACCGGGGAGCTGTTTTTT. V gene TRBV15 combines with J gene TRBJ2-2; D not certain. V gave up 5 bases and J gave up 4 bases, with 14 bases separating them. Germline V CDR1 and CDR2: LNHNV, YYDKDF (reference sequence). The CDR3 length is 15 residues.